The subject of this entry is one T cell receptor (beta chain). Its specificity is not known. Donor samples were obtained from healthy Caucasian individuals from Russia, aged about 6 to 95. The sample comes from a study of blood T cells in healthy people across ages. Study-wide results and limits: Roughly linear age-related decline in beta diversity appeared, significant by age 40.

Trimming shortened V by 5 bases and J by 9 bases, and 18 bases separated the two germline ends. CDR3 length: 14 amino acids. Per germline, CDR1 SGHAT and CDR2 FQNNGV. Primers used in a second PCR of about 7 to 12 cycles were a sample-barcoded 5' primer and a J-beta primer mix. Sequencing yielded, for each sample, at least 3 million paired-end reads carrying CDR3. TCRdb re-called the 5' RACE reads through MiXCR, storing one row per CDR3 protein. The table includes about 1.4 million distinct CDR3 sequences, 59% detected once. Sample: blood. The sequence was collected from a man between 18 and 35 years old in good health. The chain uses TRBV11-2 and TRBJ2-3; possibly TRBD1 or TRBD2 for D (6 bases each). The CDR3 is CASSTTGGGRTQYF. The CDR3 DNA reads TGTGCCAGCAGCACGACCGGGGGCGGCCGAACGCAGTATTTT. The full variable domain, with the rest looked up from reference TRBV11-2 and TRBJ2-3, is EAGVAQSPRYKIIEKRQSVAFWCNPISGHATLYWYQQILGQGPKLLIQFQNNGVVDDSQLPKDRFSAERLKGVDSTLKIQPAKLEDSAVYLCASSTTGGGRTQYFGPGTRLTVL.